This TCR beta chain comes out of a study of long-term antiretroviral therapy in people with HIV. Study outcomes and limitations: Clones that had undergone expansion before ART prevailed in the repertoire throughout all time points. Relative to transplant donor controls, diversity remained lower despite increasing after ART.

A v3.0 immunoSEQ assay was performed at survey level. Data came from immunoSEQ multiplex PCR; TCRdb stores just in-frame clones and leaves some out. Among approximately 30,000 clones listed, 70% to 85% were seen once. Concerning this clone: Antigen specificity is unknown.

The CDR3 covers 17 residues. The germline gives CDR1 SGHAT, CDR2 FQNNGV. Trimming cost V 1 base and J 3 bases; bases outside gene matches: 10. This chain uses TRBV11-2 with TRBJ2-7, with 9 bases lining up with TRBD2. The specimen comprised unsorted PBMCs, sampled 3 years after starting antiretroviral therapy. The receptor was isolated from a middle-aged man with HIV. The CDR3 here is CASSLGISAGGGYEQYF. For the CDR3, the DNA is TGTGCCAGCAGCTTAGGTATTTCAGCGGGAGGTGGCTACGAGCAGTACTTC. Complete variable domain (other parts from reference TRBV11-2 and TRBJ2-7): EAGVAQSPRYKIIEKRQSVAFWCNPISGHATLYWYQQILGQGPKLLIQFQNNGVVDDSQLPKDRFSAERLKGVDSTLKIQPAKLEDSAVYLCASSLGISAGGGYEQYFGPGTRLTVT.